The 29 T cell receptor beta chains below were found in one sample sequenced in a study of blood T cell repertoires in COVID-19. Sequencing used immunoSEQ multiplex PCR; TCRdb keeps in-frame clones, though not all of them. This sample carries about 68,000 clones, roughly 83% of them seen once, and the ten largest clones take 7.5% to 9%. The sequenced sample was peripheral blood. Receptor source: a man aged 45-65 years with active COVID-19.

The chain carries TRBV29-1 and TRBJ2-5; tentatively, D is TRBD2 (5 bases). This CDR3 comprises 12 residues. Between the trimmed V and J ends, which lost 7 bases and 5 bases, there was a span of 14 bases. Germline lookup yields CDR1 SQVTM and CDR2 ANQGSEA. CDR3 DNA: TGCAGCGCCACCCCCGGGGTTGAGACCCAGTACTTC. It yields the protein CSATPGVETQYF.

The chain uses TRBV12-5 and TRBJ2-1, with 12 bases fitting TRBD2. This CDR3 is built from 17 residues. The germline gives CDR1 LGHNT, CDR2 FRNRAP. The J segment lost 8 bases and the V segment lost 1 base, leaving 9 bases of the junction unmatched. The CDR3, as DNA: TGTGCTAGTGGTTTGGCCCCGACTAGCGGGAGAGGAGATGAGCAGTTCTTC. This sequence encodes CASGLAPTSGRGDEQFF.

The chain links TRBV2 to TRBJ1-6; TRBD1 is a possible D gene (5 bases). Germline V gene data show CDR1 as SNHLY and CDR2 as FYNNEI. V lost 5 bases, J lost 5 bases, and 22 bases lay in between. The CDR3 sequence is 18 residues long. The CDR3 nucleotides read TGTGCCAGCAGTAGGTTTCAGGGCCAGGCGAGGAATAATTCACCCCTCCACTTT. Its translation is CASSRFQGQARNNSPLHF.

This sequence joins TRBV5-6 and TRBJ2-7, with a possible D match to TRBD1 (5 bases). V lost 4 bases and J 7 bases, leaving 12 bases between the germline ends. Germline CDR1 is SGHDT and CDR2 is YYEEEE. The CDR3 length is 12 residues. The CDR3 DNA follows: TGTGCCAGCAGCAGCAGGGTCGGGGAGCAGTACTTC. Translation gives CASSSRVGEQYF.

The rearrangement links TRBV7-8 to TRBJ2-5; D might be TRBD1 (5 bases). V was shortened by 1 base and J by 2 bases, with 11 bases between the two germline ends. This CDR3 comprises 15 residues. Germline-derived CDR1 and CDR2 are SGHVS and FQNEAQ. The chain's CDR3 is CASSLDWGTQETQYF. The DNA of the CDR3 is TGTGCCAGCAGCTTAGATTGGGGCACGCAAGAGACCCAGTACTTC. Supplemented by reference TRBV7-8 and TRBJ2-5, the full variable domain reads GAGVSQSPRYKVAKRGQDVALRCDPISGHVSLFWYQQALGQGPEFLTYFQNEAQLDKSGLPSDRFFAERPEGSVSTLKIQRTQQEDSAVYLCASSLDWGTQETQYFGPGTRLLVL.

This clone has at least ten counts. This rearrangement joins TRBV30 to TRBJ2-7; 8 nucleotides match TRBD1. The V segment lost 5 bases and the J segment 6 bases; nucleotides outside the gene matches: 9. Germline CDR1 GTSNPN, CDR2 SVGIG (reference sequence). The CDR3 sequence is 13 residues long. As DNA, the CDR3 is TGTGCCTGGGCGGCAGGGGGCGCGGGCGAGCAGTACTTC. Translated, it gives CAWAAGGAGEQYF.

This clone was found many times. The chain uses TRBV5-1 and TRBJ2-7; 9 bases are shared with TRBD1. The CDR3 extends over 15 amino acids. The junction had 8 bases not matched to a gene; V was cut back by 1 base and J by 6 bases. From germline, CDR1 is SGHRS and CDR2 YFSETQ. In DNA, the CDR3 is TGCGCCAGCAGCTTGTTAGGGACAGGGATTTCCGAGCAGTACTTC. Translated: CASSLLGTGISEQYF.

This chain joins TRBV30 and TRBJ1-1, with D possibly TRBD1 on 5 matching bases. Germline lookup yields CDR1 GTSNPN and CDR2 SVGIG (reference sequence). The CDR3 is 13 amino acids. The germline V and J ends were trimmed by 0 bases and 4 bases, with 9 bases remaining between them. The CDR3 spells CAWSVKGFTEAFF. CDR3 nucleotides: TGTGCCTGGAGTGTAAAGGGGTTCACTGAAGCTTTCTTT.

This chain uses TRBV27 with TRBJ2-3, with 10 bases lining up with TRBD2. Germline V gene data show CDR1 as MNHEY and CDR2 as SMNVEV (reference sequence). V was pared by 6 bases and J by 3 bases, with 15 bases of the junction left unmatched. This CDR3 region has 18 residues. Here the CDR3 reads CASRTNGGLAGVTDTQYF. The CDR3 DNA is TGTGCCAGCAGGACTAATGGGGGGCTAGCGGGAGTGACAGATACGCAGTATTTT.

This clone was counted a few times. The chain couples TRBV19 to TRBJ2-1; 9 nucleotides align to TRBD2. Germline lookup yields CDR1 LNHDA and CDR2 SQIVND (reference sequence). V shed 7 bases, J shed 8 bases, and the junction held 15 bases outside the gene matches. The length of the CDR3 is 16 residues. The CDR3 protein is CASTPSGANRAHEQFF. The CDR3 DNA reads as TGTGCCAGTACCCCTAGCGGGGCAAATCGGGCCCATGAGCAGTTCTTC. The full variable domain, its missing parts supplied by reference TRBV19 and TRBJ2-1, is DGGITQSPKYLFRKEGQNVTLSCEQNLNHDAMYWYRQDPGQGLRLIYYSQIVNDFQKGDIAEGYSVSREKKESFPLTVTSAQKNPTAFYLCASTPSGANRAHEQFFGPGTRLTVL.

The chain has TRBV5-4 and TRBJ1-6; D not resolved. V was pared by 0 bases and J by 0 bases, with 4 bases between. There are 15 residues in the CDR3. Per germline, CDR1 SGHNT and CDR2 YYREEE (reference sequence). The CDR3 spells CASSLDSSYNSPLHF. CDR3 in DNA: TGTGCCAGCAGCTTGGACAGCTCCTATAATTCACCCCTCCACTTT.

The chain links TRBV25-1 to TRBJ2-2; D remains unclear. The V gene's germline CDR1 is MGHDK and CDR2 SYGVNS. The CDR3 extends over 12 amino acids. V dropped 4 bases and J dropped 4 bases, with 4 bases sitting between them. CDR3 nucleotide sequence: TGTGCCAGCAGTGTCTCCACCGGGGAGCTGTTTTTT. Amino acid sequence: CASSVSTGELFF.

This sequence joins TRBV28 and TRBJ2-1; 10 positions agree with TRBD1. CDR1 and CDR2 (germline): MDHEN, SYDVKM. The ends lost 3 bases at V and 3 bases at J; junction bases unmatched: 11. The CDR3 covers 18 residues. The CDR3 here is CASSLGSPGTGVYNEQFF. The CDR3 bases are TGTGCCAGCAGTTTGGGCTCACCCGGGACAGGGGTCTACAATGAGCAGTTCTTC.

CDR3 in amino acids: CASRGGDPNSPLHF. CDR3 in DNA: TGTGCCAGCAGGGGGGGGGACCCTAATTCACCCCTCCACTTT. The genes are TRBV9 and TRBJ1-6, with D possibly TRBD1 on 5 matching bases. V was trimmed by 5 bases and J by 6 bases, leaving 12 bases between them. The CDR3 covers 14 residues. CDR1 and CDR2 (germline): SGDLS, YYNGEE. The full variable domain, completed using reference TRBV9 and TRBJ1-6, is DSGVTQTPKHLITATGQRVTLRCSPRSGDLSVYWYQQSLDQGLQFLIQYYNGEERAKGNILERFSAQQFPDLHSELNLSSLELGDSALYFCASRGGDPNSPLHFGNGTRLTVT.

This chain connects TRBV6-6 to TRBJ2-6; D is possibly TRBD1 (6 bases). The V end lost 5 bases, the J end lost 0 bases, and 23 bases lay between the germline ends. The germline V gene encodes CDR1 MNHNY and CDR2 SVGAGI (reference sequence). This CDR3 spans 20 amino acids. The chain's CDR3 is CASSLLSWDTFSSGANVLTF. The DNA for the CDR3 is TGTGCCAGCAGTCTTCTTTCTTGGGACACCTTCTCCTCTGGGGCCAACGTCCTGACTTTC.

The chain uses TRBV27 and TRBJ2-1; possible D gene TRBD1, 6 bases. This CDR3 has 13 amino acids. Germline V gene sequence: CDR1 MNHEY, CDR2 SMNVEV (reference sequence). V lost 0 bases to trimming and J lost 9 bases, with 9 bases between them. Here the CDR3 DNA reads TGTGCCAGCAGTTTATCCAGGGGTGGTGAGCAGTTCTTC. This gives the protein CASSLSRGGEQFF.

The V and J genes are TRBV4-1 and TRBJ2-5; D gene uncertain. CDR1 is MGHRA and CDR2 is YSYEKL in the germline V gene. The length of the CDR3 is 11 residues. V gave up 2 bases and J gave up 5 bases, with 3 bases separating them. The CDR3 region has the DNA TGCGCCAGCAGCCAACTTGAGACCCAGTACTTC. The encoded protein is CASSQLETQYF.

This sequence joins TRBV6-5 and TRBJ2-2; 11 nucleotides match TRBD2. Germline CDR1 reads MNHEY; CDR2 reads SVGAGI. V lost 2 bases, J lost 7 bases, and 3 bases stayed unmatched. This CDR3 contains 15 residues. Written as DNA, the CDR3 is TGTGCCAGCAGTTACCTTAGCGGGGGGGACGGGGAGCTGTTTTTT. It specifies CASSYLSGGDGELFF.

The chain is built from TRBV30 and TRBJ1-6, with 8 positions matching TRBD1. Germline V gene lookup returns CDR1 GTSNPN and CDR2 SVGIG (reference sequence). The CDR3 is 14 residues long. The V gene end was trimmed by 0 bases and the J gene end by 7 bases; junction bases not matched to a gene: 2. The CDR3 reads CAWSVGTGNSPLHF. CDR3 coding DNA: TGTGCCTGGAGTGTCGGGACAGGCAATTCACCCCTCCACTTT. The entire variable domain, with the rest obtained from reference TRBV30 and TRBJ1-6, is as follows: SQTIHQWPATLVQPVGSPLSLECTVEGTSNPNLYWYRQAAGRGLQLLFYSVGIGQISSEVPQNLSASRPQDRQFILSSKKLLLSDSGFYLCAWSVGTGNSPLHFGNGTRLTVT.

The J gene is TRBJ1-5, the V gene TRBV4-3, with 8 nucleotides matching TRBD1. Germline V gives CDR1 LGHNA, CDR2 YSLEER. The CDR3 extends over 19 amino acids. V shed 5 bases, J shed 0 bases, and the junction held 15 bases outside the gene matches. CDR3 nucleotide sequence: TGCGCCAGCAGCTGCGGACATTCGGCAGGGGGCCATAGCAATCAGCCCCAGCATTTT. Protein sequence: CASSCGHSAGGHSNQPQHF.

The gene calls are TRBV4-1 and TRBJ2-7, with TRBD1 matching 8 bases. From germline, CDR1 is MGHRA and CDR2 YSYEKL. V gave up 4 bases and J gave up 4 bases; unmatched junction bases: 12. This CDR3 is 16 amino acids long. The CDR3 sequence is CASSLDLPGTGYEQYF. As DNA, the CDR3 is TGCGCCAGCAGCCTTGACCTACCCGGGACAGGTTACGAGCAGTACTTC.

The J gene is TRBJ2-1, the V gene TRBV10-3; TRBD2 might be the D (6 bases). In germline, CDR1 is ENHRY, CDR2 SYGVKD. The V and J ends lost 3 bases and 9 bases respectively, with 12 bases between them. The CDR3 extends over 13 amino acids. The CDR3 region has the DNA TGTGCCATCAGTGAAGGAGGGGCAAGTGAGCAGTTCTTC. Translating it yields CAISEGGASEQFF.

V and J are TRBV25-1 and TRBJ1-1; D ambiguous. V shed 4 bases and J shed 8 bases, with 8 bases lying between them. Germline V CDR1 and CDR2: MGHDK, SYGVNS. The CDR3 extends over 11 amino acids. CDR3 region: CASSGGPEAFF. CDR3 DNA sequence: TGTGCCAGCAGTGGTGGGCCGGAAGCTTTCTTT.

Only one count was recorded for this clone. V gene TRBV27 combines with J gene TRBJ1-1; D is ambiguous. The germline V and J ends were trimmed by 8 bases and 3 bases, with 19 bases remaining between them. The CDR3 covers 15 residues. Germline V gene sequence: CDR1 MNHEY, CDR2 SMNVEV (reference sequence). This chain's CDR3 is CASLPRSVSYTEAFF. For the CDR3, the DNA is TGTGCCAGCCTCCCGAGAAGTGTCTCGTACACTGAAGCTTTCTTT.

The V and J genes are TRBV19 and TRBJ1-1; D remains ambiguous. The germline V gene encodes CDR1 LNHDA and CDR2 SQIVND (reference sequence). V lost 6 bases and J 8 bases, leaving 13 bases between the germline ends. The CDR3 covers 12 residues. For the CDR3, the DNA is TGTGCCAGTAGCGGGATGGAGTTAGAAGCTTTCTTT. Translated, it gives CASSGMELEAFF. The full variable domain, completed using reference TRBV19 and TRBJ1-1, is DGGITQSPKYLFRKEGQNVTLSCEQNLNHDAMYWYRQDPGQGLRLIYYSQIVNDFQKGDIAEGYSVSREKKESFPLTVTSAQKNPTAFYLCASSGMELEAFFGQGTRLTVV.

This clone was picked up a small number of times. The rearrangement uses TRBV29-1 and TRBJ2-1; 10 nucleotides match TRBD2. Germline CDR1 is SQVTM and CDR2 is ANQGSEA. The CDR3 contains 13 residues. V trimming: 6 bases; J trimming: 6 bases; junction bases outside the gene matches: 5. The CDR3 DNA is TGCAGCGTCCTCAAGCGGGAGGGCAATGAGCAGTTCTTC. Translating it yields CSVLKREGNEQFF.

V gene TRBV30 combines with J gene TRBJ2-5, with TRBD2 matching over 10 bases. V shed 2 bases and J 4 bases; nucleotides not matched to a gene: 4. This CDR3 comprises 14 residues. Germline lookup yields CDR1 GTSNPN and CDR2 SVGIG (reference sequence). CDR3 nucleotide sequence: TGTGCCTGGAGTCAGCGGGGGGGCCGAGAGACCCAGTACTTC. Its protein is CAWSQRGGRETQYF.

This clone appeared a few times. The chain links TRBV7-9 to TRBJ2-3; D perhaps matches TRBD1 (5 bases). Per the germline V gene, CDR1 is SEHNR and CDR2 is FQNEAQ (reference sequence). The CDR3 extends over 12 amino acids. V gave up 5 bases and J gave up 4 bases, with 7 bases separating them. Here the CDR3 reads CASSPQADTQYF. The CDR3 DNA is TGTGCCAGCAGCCCACAGGCAGATACGCAGTATTTT.

The chain recombines TRBV15 with TRBJ1-5; no reliable D call. This CDR3 contains 11 residues. Germline CDR1 LNHNV, CDR2 YYDKDF (reference sequence). Trimming shortened V by 1 base and J by 9 bases, and 4 bases separated the two germline ends. This chain's CDR3 is CATSRGGPQHF. As DNA, the CDR3 is TGTGCCACCAGCAGAGGAGGGCCCCAGCATTTT.